This is a list of T cell receptor beta chains from one sample in a study of blood T cell repertoires in COVID-19. Libraries were prepared by immunoSEQ multiplex PCR; TCRdb keeps only in-frame clonotypes and omits some of them. Among more than 85,000 clones listed, about 87% were seen once. The sequenced material came from peripheral blood. The receptors shown here come from a human donor in a cohort sampled during active COVID-19. Each CDR3 is given with its conserved first and last residue. Fields, in order: clone size, V gene, D gene, J gene, CDR3 DNA, CDR3 protein. A D gene is named only where the DNA matches it firmly. For some rows the clone size is stated as once, few or many, or as a class when expanded; others skip it.

abundance: -
v_gene: TRBV7-6
d_gene: -
j_gene: TRBJ1-3
CDR3nt: TGTGCCAGCAGCTATGCAGGGGTTGGGCTCGGAAACACCATATATTTT
CDR3aa: CASSYAGVGLGNTIYF

abundance: -
v_gene: TRBV19
d_gene: -
j_gene: TRBJ2-7
CDR3nt: TGTGCCAGTGTCAGTTTCTCCTACGAGCAGTACTTC
CDR3aa: CASVSFSYEQYF

abundance: -
v_gene: TRBV28
d_gene: TRBD1
j_gene: TRBJ1-3
CDR3nt: TGTGCCAGCGGCCGGGACAGGGATCACTCTGGAAACACCATATATTTT
CDR3aa: CASGRDRDHSGNTIYF

abundance: once
v_gene: TRBV18
d_gene: TRBD1
j_gene: TRBJ1-2
CDR3nt: TGTGCCAGCTCACCAGGGCAGGGGGCCGGTGGCTACACCTTC
CDR3aa: CASSPGQGAGGYTF

abundance: -
v_gene: TRBV9
d_gene: TRBD1
j_gene: TRBJ2-7
CDR3nt: TGTGCCAGCAGCGTAGGACAGGGAGCCTACGAGCAGTACTTC
CDR3aa: CASSVGQGAYEQYF

abundance: -
v_gene: TRBV28
d_gene: TRBD1
j_gene: TRBJ2-7
CDR3nt: TGTGCCAGCAGTTTATGGCGGAGGGACAGGGGCTACGAGCAGTACTTC
CDR3aa: CASSLWRRDRGYEQYF

abundance: -
v_gene: TRBV6-1
d_gene: -
j_gene: TRBJ1-2
CDR3nt: TGTGCCAGCAGTGTAATTCAACGATTAGCGGCATATGGCTACACCTTC
CDR3aa: CASSVIQRLAAYGYTF

abundance: -
v_gene: TRBV7-9
d_gene: -
j_gene: TRBJ1-4
CDR3nt: TGTGCCAGCAGCACAACAGGGTACACTAATGAAAAACTGTTTTTT
CDR3aa: CASSTTGYTNEKLFF

abundance: -
v_gene: TRBV19
d_gene: TRBD1
j_gene: TRBJ1-6
CDR3nt: TGTGCCAGTAGCTTAGGGGGCGAATCACCCCTCCACTTT
CDR3aa: CASSLGGESPLHF

abundance: -
v_gene: TRBV5-6
d_gene: TRBD1
j_gene: TRBJ1-2
CDR3nt: TGTGCCAGCAGCTTGGGTATACAGGGGGCTACAGGGCTTGGCTACACCTTC
CDR3aa: CASSLGIQGATGLGYTF

abundance: -
v_gene: TRBV6-5
d_gene: -
j_gene: TRBJ1-1
CDR3nt: TGTGCCAGCAGCAAACTCCCGGACAGCCCTGAAGCTTTCTTT
CDR3aa: CASSKLPDSPEAFF

abundance: -
v_gene: TRBV5-4
d_gene: TRBD2
j_gene: TRBJ2-1
CDR3nt: TGTGCCAGCAGCTCGACTAGCGGGGGTTCCTACAATGAGCAGTTCTTC
CDR3aa: CASSSTSGGSYNEQFF

abundance: -
v_gene: TRBV5-1
d_gene: TRBD2
j_gene: TRBJ2-1
CDR3nt: TGCGCCAGCAGTCTCCTAGCGGGGGGGACCTACAATGAGCAGTTCTTC
CDR3aa: CASSLLAGGTYNEQFF

abundance: -
v_gene: TRBV19
d_gene: TRBD2
j_gene: TRBJ2-3
CDR3nt: TGTGCCAGACTAGCGGGGGGCAAGGATACGCAGTATTTT
CDR3aa: CARLAGGKDTQYF

abundance: -
v_gene: TRBV10-3
d_gene: TRBD1
j_gene: TRBJ1-5
CDR3nt: TGTGCCATCAGTGAATCAAAGACAGGGCGCAGCAATCAGCCCCAGCATTTT
CDR3aa: CAISESKTGRSNQPQHF

abundance: -
v_gene: TRBV6-1
d_gene: TRBD2
j_gene: TRBJ2-7
CDR3nt: TGTGCCAGCAGTGACCCTACCTTACAGCGGGGAGACTTC
CDR3aa: CASSDPTLQRGDF

abundance: -
v_gene: TRBV5-1
d_gene: -
j_gene: TRBJ1-1
CDR3nt: TGCGCCAGCAGCTTGGAAGTGATGGTGAGCACTGAAGCTTTCTTT
CDR3aa: CASSLEVMVSTEAFF

abundance: once
v_gene: TRBV5-6
d_gene: TRBD2
j_gene: TRBJ2-7
CDR3nt: TGTGCCAGCAGGGCCGGGGGGGCCGACGACGAGCAGTACTTC
CDR3aa: CASRAGGADDEQYF

abundance: -
v_gene: TRBV3-1/TRBV3-2
d_gene: -
j_gene: TRBJ1-4
CDR3nt: TGTGCCAGCAGCCAAGTACAGGGAGAGGAAAAACTGTTTTTT
CDR3aa: CASSQVQGEEKLFF

abundance: -
v_gene: TRBV7-9
d_gene: -
j_gene: TRBJ1-1
CDR3nt: TGTGCCAGCAGCACCCTAGTAGGCGCTGAAGCTTTCTTT
CDR3aa: CASSTLVGAEAFF

abundance: -
v_gene: TRBV28
d_gene: TRBD2
j_gene: TRBJ2-1
CDR3nt: TGTGCCAGCAGCTCTCCGGGCCAGCGGGGGAGGAATGAGCAGTTCTTC
CDR3aa: CASSSPGQRGRNEQFF

abundance: -
v_gene: TRBV18
d_gene: TRBD1
j_gene: TRBJ2-7
CDR3nt: TGTGCCAGTGTGGAGGACAGGACGTCCTACGAGCAGTACTTC
CDR3aa: CASVEDRTSYEQYF

abundance: -
v_gene: TRBV19
d_gene: -
j_gene: TRBJ2-1
CDR3nt: TGTGCCAGTAGCAAAAACAGGGGAGGTGAGCAGTTCTTC
CDR3aa: CASSKNRGGEQFF

abundance: -
v_gene: TRBV7-2
d_gene: -
j_gene: TRBJ1-5
CDR3nt: TGTGCCAGCAGCTTAGCGGGAGGGCGAGATCAGCCCCAGCATTTT
CDR3aa: CASSLAGGRDQPQHF